This T cell receptor beta chain was found in a study of OX40 agonist ivuxolimab in advanced cancers. Whole-study context: Patients received the agonistic anti-OX40 (CD134) antibody ivuxolimab. The dose-escalation cohort was roughly 84% male, with a mean age of around 60 years, ranging about 23 to 79. Patients in dose escalation had liver, melanoma, kidney or head and neck cancers. Broader study findings: On average, CD8+ T cells showed a greater number of expanded clones than CD4+.

Sequenced by immunoSEQ multiplex PCR; TCRdb stores in-frame clones only, minus some. The repertoire holds roughly 62,000 clones, with 85% as singletons. Concerning this clone: Antigen specificity is unknown.

V lost 8 bases and J lost 2, with 14 bases in between. The germline CDR1 and CDR2 sequences are SEHNR and FQNEAQ (reference sequence). This CDR3 has 14 amino acids. This TCR came from an adult with an advanced solid tumor such as melanoma, head and neck, liver or kidney cancer. Sequenced material: CD4+ or CD8+ T cells sorted from blood, taken in a trial of the OX40 agonist ivuxolimab. The rearrangement uses TRBV7-9 and TRBJ2-3; perhaps TRBD2 as D (6 bases). The CDR3: CASGGSGTTDTQYF. In DNA, the CDR3 is TGTGCCAGCGGCGGTAGCGGCACCACAGATACGCAGTATTTT.